This T cell receptor (beta chain) is drawn from a study of glioma-infiltrating T cells after dendritic cell vaccination. The method was immunoSEQ multiplex PCR; TCRdb's version includes in-frame clones alone and lacks a portion of them. This table has around 67,000 clones, roughly 79% appearing once. The germline V gene encodes CDR1 SGHDN and CDR2 FVKESK. V was clipped by 5 bases and J by 2 bases, with 15 bases between them. This CDR3 is 15 amino acids long. The J gene is TRBJ1-2, the V gene TRBV14, with D perhaps TRBD1 (6 bases). The starting material was blood, obtained before dendritic cell vaccination. The sequence was obtained from a human donor with glioblastoma. CDR3 sequence: CASSVRQELNYGYTF. Here the CDR3 DNA reads TGTGCCAGCAGCGTCCGACAGGAACTGAACTATGGCTACACCTTC.